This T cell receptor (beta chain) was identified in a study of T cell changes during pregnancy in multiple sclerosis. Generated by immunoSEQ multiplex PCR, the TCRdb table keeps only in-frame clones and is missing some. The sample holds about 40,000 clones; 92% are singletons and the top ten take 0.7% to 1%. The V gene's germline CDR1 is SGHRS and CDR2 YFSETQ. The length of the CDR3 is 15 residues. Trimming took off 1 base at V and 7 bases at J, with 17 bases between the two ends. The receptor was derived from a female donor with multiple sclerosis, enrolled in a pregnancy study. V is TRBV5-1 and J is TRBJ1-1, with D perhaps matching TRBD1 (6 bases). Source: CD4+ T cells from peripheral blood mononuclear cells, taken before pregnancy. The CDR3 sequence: CASSLPSDSSGEAFF. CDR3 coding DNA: TGCGCCAGCAGCTTGCCGTCGGACAGTTCGGGTGAAGCTTTCTTT.